The sample holds many counts of the clone carrying this TCR beta chain. Antigen unknown. The sample is drawn from a study of T-cell reconstitution after alpha-beta-depleted transplantation in children. Unique molecular identifiers were incorporated during preparation of the TCRbeta library. TCRdb re-called the PCR reads through MiXCR, storing one row per CDR3 protein. The table has about 200,000 distinct CDR3 sequences, roughly 6% seen once; the top ten hold about 4.3%. Germline loops: CDR1 SGHAT, CDR2 FQNNGV. This CDR3 is 12 amino acids long. V gave up 5 bases and J gave up 3 bases, with 7 bases separating them. Study results and limitations: Expanded clones from the graft, numbering several hundred, reportedly supplied alpha-beta T cells about two months after transplant.

The receptor was isolated from a girl under three years old with combined immunodeficiency, due to receive a stem cell transplant. The sequences come from PBMCs, collected before TCRalphabeta/CD19-depleted stem cell transplant. The rearrangement joins TRBV11-2 to TRBJ2-5; D is unresolved. CDR3 protein: CASSRFKETQYF. The CDR3 region has the DNA TGTGCCAGCAGCCGGTTTAAAGAGACCCAGTACTTC. Drawing the rest from reference TRBV11-2 and TRBJ2-5, the complete variable domain is EAGVAQSPRYKIIEKRQSVAFWCNPISGHATLYWYQQILGQGPKLLIQFQNNGVVDDSQLPKDRFSAERLKGVDSTLKIQPAKLEDSAVYLCASSRFKETQYFGPGTRLLVL.